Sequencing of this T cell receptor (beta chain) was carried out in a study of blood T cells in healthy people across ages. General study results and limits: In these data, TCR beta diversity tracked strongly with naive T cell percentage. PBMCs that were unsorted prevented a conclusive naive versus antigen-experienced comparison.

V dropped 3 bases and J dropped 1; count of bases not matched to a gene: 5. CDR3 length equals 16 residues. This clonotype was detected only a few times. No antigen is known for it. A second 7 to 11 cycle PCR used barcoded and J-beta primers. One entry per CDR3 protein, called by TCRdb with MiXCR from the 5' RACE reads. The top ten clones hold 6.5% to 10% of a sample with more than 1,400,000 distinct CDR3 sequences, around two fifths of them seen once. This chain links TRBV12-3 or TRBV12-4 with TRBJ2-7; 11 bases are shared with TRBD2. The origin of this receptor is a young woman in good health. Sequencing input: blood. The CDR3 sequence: CASSFGGLAASYEQYF. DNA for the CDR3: TGTGCCAGCAGTTTCGGGGGACTAGCGGCGTCCTACGAGCAGTACTTC.